Here is one T cell receptor beta chain with its context. Its cognate antigen is unknown. This entry is derived from a study of persistence of HIV-infected CD4 T cells. Sequencing used immunoSEQ version 4 in survey mode. The method was immunoSEQ multiplex PCR; TCRdb's version includes in-frame clones alone and lacks a portion of them. The sample lists tens of thousands of clones, over 80% occurring once. The V segment lost 4 bases and the J segment 2 bases; nucleotides outside the gene matches: 11. CDR3 length: 17 residues. Germline CDR1 LGHNT, CDR2 FRNRAP. Stimulation used 10 ug/mL lysate from CMV-infected fibroblasts. Sorted nonresponding memory CD4+ T cells were CD40L-negative, CD69-negative, CD45RO-high.

This chain joins TRBV12-5 and TRBJ1-5, with 7 bases that match TRBD1. The starting material was CD4+ T cells sorted from PBMCs after approximately 18-hour stimulation, obtained from a patient who received antiretroviral therapy. The clonotype comes from an adult man with HIV who was CMV-seropositive. CDR3 in amino acids: CASGSPGTDGRNQPQHF. The CDR3 nucleotides read TGTGCTAGTGGTTCACCCGGGACAGACGGGCGCAATCAGCCCCAGCATTTT.